Below, 3 T cell receptor beta chains from the same sample are listed, as sequenced in a study of shared clonotypes between healthy human individuals. The assay was immunoSEQ multiplex PCR, and TCRdb's table has in-frame clones only and misses some. The table shows roughly 1,000,000 clones, with 75% to 85% occurring only once. Sequenced: memory CD4+ T cells from PBMCs. Subset meaning: CD45RA-negative fraction. These receptors originate from a man between 18 and 29 years old in good health. Some clones in this sample may be carry-over from other donors' samples.

J is TRBJ1-5 and V is TRBV7-8; possible D gene TRBD1, 5 bases. The V end lost 1 base, the J end lost 16 bases, and 17 bases lay between the germline ends. Germline V gives CDR1 SGHVS, CDR2 FQNEAQ. The CDR3 sequence is 13 residues long. CDR3 sequence: CASSLGPGARVHF. The CDR3 region has the DNA TGTGCCAGCAGCTTAGGCCCCGGGGCCCGAGTTCATTTT.

This chain joins TRBV7-2 and TRBJ2-1; 7 nucleotides align to TRBD2. CDR1 and CDR2 from the germline V gene are SGHTA and FQGNSA. Trimming at V came to 0 bases and at J to 4 bases, leaving 3 bases not matched to a gene. The CDR3 sequence is 15 residues long. The CDR3 sequence: CASSLAREPYNEQFF. CDR3 coding DNA: TGTGCCAGCAGCTTAGCGCGGGAGCCGTACAATGAGCAGTTCTTC.

The chain couples TRBV5-5 to TRBJ2-7; D unclear. The CDR3 runs 14 residues. CDR1 is SGHKS and CDR2 is YYEKEE in the germline V gene (reference sequence). V was shortened by 0 bases and J by 0 bases, with 7 bases between the two germline ends. In DNA, the CDR3 is TGTGCCAGCAGCTTGGGGGTCCCCTCCTACGAGCAGTACTTC. It codes for CASSLGVPSYEQYF.